Listed below are T cell receptor beta chains from one sample, sequenced in a study of blood T cell repertoires in COVID-19. The method was immunoSEQ multiplex PCR; TCRdb's version includes in-frame clones alone and lacks a portion of them. Of 130,000 or so clones listed, 87% are singletons. The sequenced material came from peripheral blood. Source of these receptors: a woman between 50 and 59 years old with acute or convalescent COVID-19. Both conserved end residues are part of each CDR3. A D gene is named only where the DNA matches it firmly.

TRBJ1-2,TRBD1,TRBV7-9,TGTGCCAGCAGCAACACAGGGGGATCGACTAACTATGGCTACACCTTC,CASSNTGGSTNYGYTF
TRBJ2-2,TRBD2,TRBV5-1,TGCGCCAGCAGCTTCGAACTAGCGGGAACCGGGGAGCTGTTTTTT,CASSFELAGTGELFF
TRBJ1-1,.,TRBV13,TGTGCCAGCAGCTTATATGGCAGGGGAGTGAACACTGAAGCTTTCTTT,CASSLYGRGVNTEAFF
TRBJ1-2,.,TRBV6-5,TGTGCCAGCAGTCAGACAACAGGAAACTACACCTTC,CASSQTTGNYTF
TRBJ2-1,.,TRBV27,TGTGCCAGCAGTTTCGCGACTATACTCAATGAGCAGTTCTTC,CASSFATILNEQFF
TRBJ2-1,TRBD2,TRBV29-1,TGCAGCGTCGTGACTAGCTTTGAGCAGTTCTTC,CSVVTSFEQFF
TRBJ2-7,.,TRBV5-1,TGCGCCAGCAGCGTGGGAGTACCTTCCTACGAGCAGTACTTC,CASSVGVPSYEQYF
TRBJ2-7,.,TRBV11-3,TGTGCCAGCAGCTTAGGGGAACCCTGGACAGTCTCCTACGAGCAGTACTTC,CASSLGEPWTVSYEQYF
TRBJ1-4,TRBD1,TRBV30,TGTGCCTGGAGTAGGGACAGGGAGTGGGGTTGGGAAAAACTGTTTTTT,CAWSRDREWGWEKLFF
TRBJ2-1,.,TRBV24-1,TGTGCCACCAGTGACCTGCGGGGATATGAGCAGTTCTTC,CATSDLRGYEQFF
TRBJ2-7,TRBD1,TRBV3-1/TRBV3-2,TGTGCCAGCAGCCGTACCGGGACAGGGGGGAACGAGCAGTACTTC,CASSRTGTGGNEQYF
TRBJ1-2,.,TRBV5-1,TGCGCCAGCAGCCCGGAAGACATTCGCTATGGCTACACCTTC,CASSPEDIRYGYTF